These 17 T cell receptor beta chains were sequenced from one sample in a study of OX40 agonist ivuxolimab in advanced cancers. TCRdb's copy holds only in-frame clones and misses some; the assay was immunoSEQ multiplex PCR. The table includes tens of thousands of clones, about 89% detected once. Specimen: CD4+ or CD8+ T cells sorted from blood, collected in a trial of the OX40 agonist ivuxolimab. Receptors were obtained from an adult with an advanced solid tumor such as melanoma, head and neck, liver or kidney cancer.

J is TRBJ2-7 and V is TRBV6-1; D may be TRBD1 (6 bases). CDR1 and CDR2 from the germline V gene are MNHNS and SASEGT. V gave up 10 bases and J gave up 4 bases, with 17 bases separating them. The CDR3 totals 13 residues. In DNA form, the CDR3 reads TGTGCCACCTACGACGGACAGTTATACGAGCAGTACTTC. The encoded protein is CATYDGQLYEQYF.

DNA for the CDR3: TGTGCCAGCAGCCAAGCTCCCCTTAATGAGCAGTTCTTC. It yields the protein CASSQAPLNEQFF. The rearrangement uses TRBV14 and TRBJ2-1; no reliable D call. V lost 1 base, J lost 7 bases, and 8 bases lay in between. Looked up from germline, CDR1 is SGHDN and CDR2 is FVKESK. This CDR3 region has 13 residues.

In this sample, this clone turned up once. The chain has TRBV7-6 and TRBJ2-1, with 9 bases matching TRBD1. In germline, CDR1 is SGHVS, CDR2 FNYEAQ. Unmatched junction bases numbered 2, after V lost 1 base and J lost 7 bases. This CDR3 has 14 amino acids. The CDR3 sequence: CASSLGQGGNEQFF. CDR3 nucleotide sequence: TGTGCCAGCAGCTTAGGACAGGGGGGGAATGAGCAGTTCTTC.

The chain joins TRBV11-2 to TRBJ2-7, with TRBD2 matching over 11 bases. This CDR3 has 15 residues. The germline V gene has CDR1 SGHAT and CDR2 FQNNGV. Trimming took 5 bases from V and 7 from J; bases not matched to a gene: 10. The CDR3 spells CASSPPGLAAREQYF. The CDR3 nucleotides read TGTGCCAGCAGCCCCCCGGGACTAGCGGCTCGGGAGCAGTACTTC.

This clone qualifies as medium-sized. Here the CDR3 reads CSVDPSGSLTGELFF. As DNA, the CDR3 is TGCAGCGTTGACCCTAGCGGGAGCCTCACCGGGGAGCTGTTTTTT. The chain carries TRBV29-1 and TRBJ2-2; 10 nucleotides align to TRBD2. The V gene's germline CDR1 is SQVTM and CDR2 ANQGSEA. V dropped 3 bases and J dropped 4; count of bases not matched to a gene: 5. The CDR3 runs 15 residues.

The CDR3: CASLSDSTQETQYF. The CDR3 DNA follows: TGTGCCAGCCTGAGTGACAGCACCCAAGAGACCCAGTACTTC. The rearrangement joins TRBV28 to TRBJ2-5; D is perhaps TRBD1 (5 bases). Deletions cut 8 bases from V and 1 base from J, with 14 bases between. This CDR3 is built from 14 residues. Germline V gives CDR1 MDHEN, CDR2 SYDVKM.

The chain combines TRBV4-1 with TRBJ2-1; D not certain. Trimming left V 4 bases short and J 0 bases short, with 10 bases between. The germline V gene has CDR1 MGHRA and CDR2 YSYEKL. The CDR3 contains 15 residues. As DNA, the CDR3 is TGCGCCAGCAGCCCAGCTGGGATCTCCTACAATGAGCAGTTCTTC. It codes for CASSPAGISYNEQFF.

The chain employs TRBV29-1 and TRBJ2-1; D is perhaps TRBD1 or TRBD2 (5 bases each). Germline V CDR1 and CDR2: SQVTM, ANQGSEA. Trimming pared 3 bases from V and 2 bases from J, leaving 8 bases between. The CDR3 covers 13 residues. Here the CDR3 DNA reads TGCAGCGTTGAGGGGGAAACCTACAATGAGCAGTTCTTC. This codes for CSVEGETYNEQFF.

The rearrangement joins TRBV6-5 to TRBJ2-2; D not certain. V lost 2 bases, J lost 5 bases, and 9 bases lay in between. This CDR3 spans 14 amino acids. Germline-derived CDR1 and CDR2 are MNHEY and SVGAGI. The CDR3 DNA reads as TGTGCCAGCAGTTACGGGGTGGGGACCGGGGAGCTGTTTTTT. Translating it yields CASSYGVGTGELFF.

The CDR3 here is CASSLRSGSLADTQYF. CDR3 DNA sequence: TGTGCCAGCAGTTTACGGAGCGGGAGTCTGGCAGATACGCAGTATTTT. The V call is TRBV27, the J call TRBJ2-3, with 8 bases lining up with TRBD2. The J segment lost 4 bases and the V segment lost 2 bases, leaving 8 bases of the junction unmatched. Looked up from germline, CDR1 is MNHEY and CDR2 is SMNVEV (reference sequence). The CDR3 runs to 16 residues.

In this sample, this clone turned up a few times. V and J are TRBV9 and TRBJ1-2; TRBD1 matches 10 bases. The germline V gene has CDR1 SGDLS and CDR2 YYNGEE. This CDR3 is 15 amino acids long. Trimming removed 3 bases from V and 7 bases from J; junction bases left unmatched: 9. In DNA, the CDR3 is TGTGCCAGCAGCGGACGGGACAGGGGCTCCTCTGGCTACACCTTC. This translates into CASSGRDRGSSGYTF.

The chain links TRBV7-9 to TRBJ2-1; 7 nucleotides line up with TRBD2. This CDR3 is 16 amino acids long. CDR1 and CDR2 (germline): SEHNR, FQNEAQ (reference sequence). V shed 2 bases, J shed 8 bases, and the junction held 12 bases outside the gene matches. CDR3 in amino acids: CASSLISFGSGDEQFF. The CDR3 region has the DNA TGTGCCAGCAGCTTAATCTCCTTCGGGAGCGGGGATGAGCAGTTCTTC.

The chain joins TRBV19 to TRBJ1-1; TRBD1 agrees at 7 bases. Trimming at V came to 7 bases and at J to 5 bases, leaving 4 bases not matched to a gene. The CDR3 consists of 12 residues. In germline, CDR1 is LNHDA, CDR2 SQIVND (reference sequence). For the CDR3, the DNA is TGTGCCAGTAACTCAGGGGGAACTGAAGCTTTCTTT. Its translation is CASNSGGTEAFF.

The chain combines TRBV6-6 with TRBJ2-7; possible D gene TRBD2, 5 bases. This CDR3 comprises 13 residues. Per germline, CDR1 MNHNY and CDR2 SVGAGI (reference sequence). The ends were cut back, 5 bases at V and 3 bases at J, with 11 bases in the middle. CDR3 bases: TGTGCCAGCAGTCCGAGAGGGAGCTACGAGCAGTACTTC. Amino acid sequence: CASSPRGSYEQYF.

The chain combines TRBV4-1 with TRBJ2-7, with 7 bases that match TRBD1. Trimming at V came to 1 base and at J to 0 bases, leaving 6 bases not matched to a gene. Per the germline V gene, CDR1 is MGHRA and CDR2 is YSYEKL. The CDR3 totals 16 residues. CDR3 residues: CASSQGGGSSSYEQYF. CDR3 DNA sequence: TGCGCCAGCAGCCAAGGAGGGGGCTCGAGCTCCTACGAGCAGTACTTC.

The chain has TRBV27 and TRBJ2-7; D ambiguous. Germline V gene data show CDR1 as MNHEY and CDR2 as SMNVEV (reference sequence). V shed 0 bases and J shed 4 bases, with 10 bases lying between them. The CDR3 runs to 14 residues. CDR3: CASSLSGRVYEQYF. CDR3 nucleotides: TGTGCCAGCAGTTTATCAGGGCGCGTTTACGAGCAGTACTTC.

The gene calls are TRBV6-5 and TRBJ1-4, with D hard to call. Trimming took 5 bases from V and 7 from J, leaving 8 bases between them. The CDR3 loop spans 12 amino acids. Germline V CDR1 and CDR2: MNHEY, SVGAGI. CDR3 sequence reads: CASSHPGEKLFF. CDR3 nucleotides: TGTGCCAGCAGTCACCCCGGTGAAAAACTGTTTTTT.